The clone carrying this T cell receptor (beta chain) was seen a few times. Template switching with 5'RACE generated the TCR cDNA and added a universal primer site and UMIs. TCRdb re-called the 5' RACE reads with MiXCR, one entry per CDR3 protein. The top ten hold more than 3% of the sample, which has some 240,000 distinct CDR3 sequences, roughly 5% seen once. The sample originates from a study of T cells after yellow fever vaccination. This CDR3 is 15 amino acids long. V was trimmed by 3 bases and J by 2 bases, leaving 14 bases between them. Germline CDR1 is MDHEN and CDR2 is SYDVKM. The chain combines TRBV28 with TRBJ2-7; D not certain. The sequences come from CD4+ T cells sorted from PBMCs, collected on the day of the yellow fever booster vaccination. The receptor comes from a man younger than 30 who received the YFV17D yellow fever vaccine. This CDR3 reads CASSLGGKPTYEQYV. In DNA, the CDR3 is TGTGCCAGCAGTTTGGGTGGGAAGCCTACCTACGAGCAGTACGTC.